A selection of T cell receptor beta chains follows, all from one sample in a study of CD8 T cells in Susac syndrome. MiXCR, applied by TCRdb to the immunoSEQ multiplex PCR reads, yields one record per CDR3 protein. The sample has some 200,000 distinct CDR3 sequences; nearly 95% are singletons. The sequenced sample consisted of CD4+ T cells from PBMCs. The receptors were gathered from a human donor with multiple sclerosis. Each CDR3 is given with its conserved first and last residue. A D gene is named only where the DNA matches it firmly. Clone size is given for some rows only: seen once, a few or many times, or a class if the clone is expanded.

v_gene	abundance	d_gene	j_gene	CDR3nt	CDR3aa
TRBV3-1	.	TRBD1	TRBJ1-1	TGTGCCAGCACCCTGGGACAGTCAGGTGAAGCTTTCTTT	CASTLGQSGEAFF
TRBV12-3/TRBV12-4	.	.	TRBJ2-2	TGTGCCAGCAGTGACCTGGGGGCCGGGGAGCTGTTTTTT	CASSDLGAGELFF
TRBV24-1	once	.	TRBJ2-5	TGTGCCACCAGTGATTTGAGTCAAGAGACCCAGTACTTC	CATSDLSQETQYF
TRBV5-4	.	.	TRBJ1-2	TGTGCCAGCAGCTTTACAGGGAACTATGGCTACACCTTC	CASSFTGNYGYTF
TRBV12-3/TRBV12-4	few	.	TRBJ2-3	TGTGCCAGCAGTCCCCCAGCCACAGATACGCAGTATTTT	CASSPPATDTQYF
TRBV2	.	.	TRBJ2-3	TGTGCCAGCAGTTGGACTTATGGAACAGATACGCAGTATTTT	CASSWTYGTDTQYF
TRBV7-6	.	.	TRBJ2-2	TGTGCCAGCAGCCACCGGACAGATGACACCGGGGAGCTGTTTTTT	CASSHRTDDTGELFF
TRBV5-1	.	.	TRBJ2-4	TGCGCCAGCAGCTTGGCCGCGAGGAGCATTCAGTACTTC	CASSLAARSIQYF
TRBV30	.	.	TRBJ1-1	TGTGCCTGGAGTGTACGACCGAACACTGAAGCTTTCTTT	CAWSVRPNTEAFF
TRBV9	.	TRBD2	TRBJ2-1	TGTGCCAGCAGCGTAGGACTAGCGGGAAGAGGTAATGAGCAGTTCTTC	CASSVGLAGRGNEQFF
TRBV19	.	.	TRBJ2-3	TGTGCCAGTAGTCGGGGGATCGATACGCAGTATTTT	CASSRGIDTQYF
TRBV29-1	.	TRBD2	TRBJ2-7	TGCAGCGTTGGTTGGGCTAGCGGGACCTACGAGCAGTACTTC	CSVGWASGTYEQYF
TRBV3-1	.	.	TRBJ2-3	TGTGCCAGCAGCCCTACTAGCACTAGCACAGATACGCAGTATTTT	CASSPTSTSTDTQYF
TRBV29-1	.	.	TRBJ2-3	TGCAGCGTTGACTCCTGGACAGAAAGCACAGATACGCAGTATTTT	CSVDSWTESTDTQYF
TRBV29-1	.	TRBD1	TRBJ2-5	TGCAGCGTTTCGAGGGGGCTCGAGACCCAGTACTTC	CSVSRGLETQYF
TRBV7-9	.	.	TRBJ1-2	TGTGCCAGCAGCTCTCAACCAGGCTATGGCTACACCTTC	CASSSQPGYGYTF
TRBV5-1	.	.	TRBJ2-2	TGCGCCAGCAGCTTGGTTTCGACCGGGGAGCTGTTTTTT	CASSLVSTGELFF
TRBV1	.	.	TRBJ2-7	TGCACCAGCAAGGAGGGCTACGAGCAGTACTTC	CTSKEGYEQYF
TRBV29-1	.	.	TRBJ2-7	TGCAGCGTTGTGTTAAACTCCTACGAGCAGTACTTC	CSVVLNSYEQYF